The rows below give T cell receptor beta chains drawn from one sample of a study of blood T cell repertoires in COVID-19. Profiling relied on immunoSEQ multiplex PCR, and the TCRdb table lists in-frame clones only, not all of them. The table lists about 80,000 clones, more than 60% of them singletons, with 15% to 20% in the top ten. The sample taken for sequencing was peripheral blood. The receptors originated from a human donor in a cohort sampled during active COVID-19. Both conserved end residues are part of each CDR3.

TRBJ1-2 | TRBV6-5 | CASSYSPTGDGYTF
TRBJ2-3 | TRBV6-4 | CASSDSPGGNTDTQYF
TRBJ1-3 | TRBV12-3/TRBV12-4 | CASRPTGNTIYF
TRBJ1-2 | TRBV5-1 | CASSVGPDNGYTF
TRBJ1-5 | TRBV18 | CASSHYSQGRGQPQHF
TRBJ2-1 | TRBV6-2/TRBV6-3 | CASSLLADTYNEQFF
TRBJ2-5 | TRBV7-9 | CASSLAGGDETQYF
TRBJ1-5 | TRBV27 | CASSFGNQPQHF
TRBJ1-5 | TRBV5-1 | CASSLTGGVNQPQHF
TRBJ2-2 | TRBV7-9 | CASSPPGPGELFF
TRBJ1-6 | TRBV11-2 | CASSMTGGDYNSPLHF
TRBJ2-3 | TRBV5-1 | CASSETTASTDTQYF
TRBJ1-1 | TRBV3-1/TRBV3-2 | CASSQEQPPTKGFF
TRBJ2-3 | TRBV10-3 | CAISAPTSGFTDTQYF
TRBJ2-5 | TRBV27 | CASSLSSGLAGETQYF
TRBJ1-5 | TRBV21-1 | CARNPGQVNQPQHF
TRBJ2-1 | TRBV23-1 | CASSDAGLAGVNEQFF
TRBJ2-3 | TRBV4-1 | CASSLLDGQRPTDTQYF
TRBJ2-2 | TRBV12-3/TRBV12-4 | CASSFTGAGELFF
TRBJ2-2 | TRBV7-9 | CASSSPRTTRNTGELFF
TRBJ2-7 | TRBV9 | CASSPSLGSAYSYEQYF
TRBJ1-5 | TRBV6-6 | CATRDRGNQPQHF
TRBJ2-3 | TRBV3-1/TRBV3-2 | CASSGNGAGSSDTQYF
TRBJ2-7 | TRBV27 | CASSPRGTGRRIHEQYF